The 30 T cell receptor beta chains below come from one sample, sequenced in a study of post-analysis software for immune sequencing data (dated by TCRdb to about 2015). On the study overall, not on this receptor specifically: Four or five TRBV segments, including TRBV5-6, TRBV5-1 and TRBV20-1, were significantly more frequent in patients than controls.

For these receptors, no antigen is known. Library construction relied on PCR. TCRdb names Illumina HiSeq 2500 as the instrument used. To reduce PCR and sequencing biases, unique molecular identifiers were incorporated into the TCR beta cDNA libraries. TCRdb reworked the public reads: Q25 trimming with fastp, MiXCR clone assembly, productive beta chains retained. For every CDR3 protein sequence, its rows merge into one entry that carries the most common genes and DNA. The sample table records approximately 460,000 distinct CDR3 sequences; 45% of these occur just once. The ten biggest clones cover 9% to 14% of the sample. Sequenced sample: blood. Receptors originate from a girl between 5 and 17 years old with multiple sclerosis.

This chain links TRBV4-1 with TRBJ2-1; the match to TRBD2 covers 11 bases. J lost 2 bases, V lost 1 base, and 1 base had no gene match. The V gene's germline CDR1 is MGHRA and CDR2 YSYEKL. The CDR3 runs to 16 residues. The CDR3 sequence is CASSQVAGGAYNEQFF. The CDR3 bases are TGCGCCAGCAGCCAAGTAGCGGGAGGGGCCTACAATGAGCAGTTCTTC.

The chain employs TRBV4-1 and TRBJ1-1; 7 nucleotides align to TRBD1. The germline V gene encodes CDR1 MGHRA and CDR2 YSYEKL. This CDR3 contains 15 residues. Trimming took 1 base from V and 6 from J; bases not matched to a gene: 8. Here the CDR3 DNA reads TGCGCCAGCAGCCAAGGGGGTCGAAGGGGGCCTGAAGCTTTCTTT. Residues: CASSQGGRRGPEAFF.

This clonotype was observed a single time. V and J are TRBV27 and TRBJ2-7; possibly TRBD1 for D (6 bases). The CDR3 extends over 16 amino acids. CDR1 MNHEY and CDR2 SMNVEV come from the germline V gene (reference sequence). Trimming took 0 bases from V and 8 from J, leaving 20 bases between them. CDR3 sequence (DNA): TGTGCCAGCAGTTTATCGGGGGCCTACCTCCGAGAGAAGCAGTACTTC. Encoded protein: CASSLSGAYLREKQYF.

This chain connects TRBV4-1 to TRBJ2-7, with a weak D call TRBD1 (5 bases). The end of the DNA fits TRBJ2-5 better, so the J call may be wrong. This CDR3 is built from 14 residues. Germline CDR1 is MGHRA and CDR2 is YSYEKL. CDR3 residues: CASSQVGRKETQYF. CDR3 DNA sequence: TGCGCCAGCAGCCAAGTGGGGCGGAAAGAGACCCAGTACTTC.

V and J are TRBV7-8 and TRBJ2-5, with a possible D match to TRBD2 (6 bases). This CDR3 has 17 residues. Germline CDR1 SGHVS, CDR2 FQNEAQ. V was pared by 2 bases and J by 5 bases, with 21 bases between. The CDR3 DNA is TGTGCCAGCAGCTTAACCCGAGGGCTAGCGATCCGGGAGACCCAGTACTTC. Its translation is CASSLTRGLAIRETQYF.

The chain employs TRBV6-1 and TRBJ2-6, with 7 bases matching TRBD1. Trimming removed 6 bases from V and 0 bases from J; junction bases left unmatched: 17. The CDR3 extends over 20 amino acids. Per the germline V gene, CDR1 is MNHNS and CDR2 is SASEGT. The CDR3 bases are TGTGCCAGCAGATCCTACAAGCAGGGGGTCCTGAACTCTGGGGCCAACGTCCTGACTTTC. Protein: CASRSYKQGVLNSGANVLTF.

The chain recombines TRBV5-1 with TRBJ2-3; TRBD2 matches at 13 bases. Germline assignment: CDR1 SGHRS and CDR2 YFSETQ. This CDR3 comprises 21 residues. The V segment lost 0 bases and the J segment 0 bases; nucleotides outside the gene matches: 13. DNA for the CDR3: TGCGCCAGCAGCTTGGTTGTACGACTAGCGGGAGGCTTTACTAGCACAGATACGCAGTATTTT. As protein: CASSLVVRLAGGFTSTDTQYF. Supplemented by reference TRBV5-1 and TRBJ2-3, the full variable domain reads KAGVTQTPRYLIKTRGQQVTLSCSPISGHRSVSWYQQTPGQGLQFLFEYFSETQRNKGNFPGRFSGRQFSNSRSEMNVSTLELGDSALYLCASSLVVRLAGGFTSTDTQYFGPGTRLTVL.

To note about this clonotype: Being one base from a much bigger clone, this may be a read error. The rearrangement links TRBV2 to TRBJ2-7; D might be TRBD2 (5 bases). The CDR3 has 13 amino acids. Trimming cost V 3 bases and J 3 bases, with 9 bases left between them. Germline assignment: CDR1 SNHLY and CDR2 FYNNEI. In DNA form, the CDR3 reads TGTGCCAGCAGTGACGGGATGGACTACGAGCAGTACTTC. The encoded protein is CASSDGMDYEQYF.

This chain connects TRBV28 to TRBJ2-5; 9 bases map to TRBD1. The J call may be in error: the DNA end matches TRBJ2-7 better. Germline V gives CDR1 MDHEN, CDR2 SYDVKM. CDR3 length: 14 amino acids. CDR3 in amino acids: CASSSSDRGGEQYF. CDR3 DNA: TGTGCCAGCAGTTCCTCGGACAGGGGAGGCGAGCAGTACTTC.

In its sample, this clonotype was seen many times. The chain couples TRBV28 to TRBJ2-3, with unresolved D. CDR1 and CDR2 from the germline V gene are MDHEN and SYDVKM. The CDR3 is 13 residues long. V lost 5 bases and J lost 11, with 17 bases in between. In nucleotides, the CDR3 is TGTGCCAGCAGTCCCCCCTTGGGAATCGGGCAGTATTTT. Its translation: CASSPPLGIGQYF.

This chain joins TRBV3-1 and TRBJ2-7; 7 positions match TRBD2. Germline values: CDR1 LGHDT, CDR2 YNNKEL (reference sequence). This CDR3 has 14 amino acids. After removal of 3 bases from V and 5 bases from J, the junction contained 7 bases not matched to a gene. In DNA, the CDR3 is TGTGCCAGCAGCCATTCCGGTGGGAGGGACGAGCAGTACTTC. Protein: CASSHSGGRDEQYF.

The CDR3 sequence is CASSLSARGYGYTF. The CDR3 nucleotides read TGTGCCAGCAGTTTATCAGCCAGGGGATATGGCTACACCTTC. The gene calls are TRBV28 and TRBJ1-2, with TRBD1 as a possible D gene (6 bases). CDR3 length equals 14 residues. Trimming shortened V by 1 base and J by 5 bases, and 11 bases separated the two germline ends. CDR1 and CDR2 (germline): MDHEN, SYDVKM.

CDR3 amino acids: CSVETQGQPVSYNEQFF. The CDR3 region has the DNA TGCAGCGTCGAGACCCAGGGACAGCCAGTCTCCTACAATGAGCAGTTCTTC. The V call is TRBV29-1, the J call TRBJ2-1; 7 positions match TRBD1. This CDR3 has 17 amino acids. Germline assignment: CDR1 SQVTM and CDR2 ANQGSEA. J was trimmed by 0 bases and V by 6 bases; bases with no gene match: 14.

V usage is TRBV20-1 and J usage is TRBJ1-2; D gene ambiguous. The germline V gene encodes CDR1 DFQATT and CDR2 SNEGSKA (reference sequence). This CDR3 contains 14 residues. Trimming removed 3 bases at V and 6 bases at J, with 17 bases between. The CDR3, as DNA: TGCAGTGCTAGGACTAGCGGGATAACGGATGGCTACACCTTC. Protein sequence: CSARTSGITDGYTF.

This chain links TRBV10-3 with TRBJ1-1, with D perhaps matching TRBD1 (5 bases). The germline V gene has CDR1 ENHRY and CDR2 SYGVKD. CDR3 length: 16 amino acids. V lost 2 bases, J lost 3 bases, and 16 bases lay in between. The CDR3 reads CAISERGPTGDTEAFF. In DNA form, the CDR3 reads TGTGCCATCAGTGAGCGTGGACCCACAGGAGACACTGAAGCTTTCTTT.

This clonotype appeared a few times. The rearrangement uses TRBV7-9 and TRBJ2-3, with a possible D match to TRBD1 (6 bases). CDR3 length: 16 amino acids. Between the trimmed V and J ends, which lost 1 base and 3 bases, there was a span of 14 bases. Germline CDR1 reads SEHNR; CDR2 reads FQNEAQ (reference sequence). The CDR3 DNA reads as TGTGCCAGCAGCTTAGGAACAGGGATCTTTACAGATACGCAGTATTTT. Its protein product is CASSLGTGIFTDTQYF.

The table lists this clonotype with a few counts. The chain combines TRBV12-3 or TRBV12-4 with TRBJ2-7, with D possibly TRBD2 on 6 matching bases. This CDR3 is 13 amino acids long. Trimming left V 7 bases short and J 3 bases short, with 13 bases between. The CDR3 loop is CASKEGLGYEQYF. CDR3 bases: TGTGCCAGCAAGGAGGGCCTTGGCTACGAGCAGTACTTC.

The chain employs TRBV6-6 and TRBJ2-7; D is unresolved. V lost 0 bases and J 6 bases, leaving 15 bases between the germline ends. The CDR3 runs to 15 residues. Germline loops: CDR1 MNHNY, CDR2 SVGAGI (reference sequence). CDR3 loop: CASSYSTPVVSEQYF. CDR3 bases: TGTGCCAGCAGTTACTCGACTCCGGTCGTCTCCGAGCAGTACTTC.

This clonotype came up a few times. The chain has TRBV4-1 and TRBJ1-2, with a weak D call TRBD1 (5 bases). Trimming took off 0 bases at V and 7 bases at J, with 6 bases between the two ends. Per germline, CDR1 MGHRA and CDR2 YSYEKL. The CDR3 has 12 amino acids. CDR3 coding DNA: TGCGCCAGCAGCCAAGAGGGACGTGGCTACACCTTC. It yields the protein CASSQEGRGYTF.

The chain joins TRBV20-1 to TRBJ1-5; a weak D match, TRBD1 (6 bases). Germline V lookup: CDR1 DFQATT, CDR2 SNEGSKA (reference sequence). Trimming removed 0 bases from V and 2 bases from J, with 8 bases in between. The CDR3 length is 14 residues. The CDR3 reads CSAREGGRNQPQHF. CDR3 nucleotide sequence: TGCAGTGCTAGAGAAGGGGGGCGCAATCAGCCCCAGCATTTT.

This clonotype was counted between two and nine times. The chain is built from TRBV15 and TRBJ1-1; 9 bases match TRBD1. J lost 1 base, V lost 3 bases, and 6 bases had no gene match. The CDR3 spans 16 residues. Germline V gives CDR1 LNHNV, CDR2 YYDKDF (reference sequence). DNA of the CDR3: TGTGCCACCAGCAGCTTGCGGGACAGGGAGAACACTGAAGCTTTCTTT. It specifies CATSSLRDRENTEAFF.

The CDR3 nucleotides read TGTGCCAGCAGTCTCACGTCTAATACGGACGAGCAGTACTTC. The encoded protein is CASSLTSNTDEQYF. J is TRBJ2-7 and V is TRBV6-5; no clear D gene. Germline lookup yields CDR1 MNHEY and CDR2 SVGAGI. The CDR3 runs to 14 residues. V was trimmed by 5 bases and J by 5 bases, leaving 16 bases between them.

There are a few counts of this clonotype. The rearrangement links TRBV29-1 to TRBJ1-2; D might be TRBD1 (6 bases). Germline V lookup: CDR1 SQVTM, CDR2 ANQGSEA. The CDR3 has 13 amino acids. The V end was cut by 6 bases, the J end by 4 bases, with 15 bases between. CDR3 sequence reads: CSVITDRFYGYTF. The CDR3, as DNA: TGCAGCGTGATTACTGACAGGTTCTATGGCTACACCTTC.

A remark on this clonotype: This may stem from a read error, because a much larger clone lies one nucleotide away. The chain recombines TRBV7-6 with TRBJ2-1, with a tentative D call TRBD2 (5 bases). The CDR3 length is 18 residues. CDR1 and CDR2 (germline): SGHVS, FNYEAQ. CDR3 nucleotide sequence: TGTGCCGGCAGCCCCATCCCTAGCTGGAGGCCTTCCTACAATGAGCAGTTCTTC. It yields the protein CAGSPIPSWRPSYNEQFF.

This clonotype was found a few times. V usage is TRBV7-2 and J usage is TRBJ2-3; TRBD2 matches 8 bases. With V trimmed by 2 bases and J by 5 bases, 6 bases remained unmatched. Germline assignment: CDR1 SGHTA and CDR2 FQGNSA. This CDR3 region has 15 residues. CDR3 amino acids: CASSLLLAGGDTQYF. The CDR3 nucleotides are TGTGCCAGCAGCTTACTTCTCGCGGGAGGAGATACGCAGTATTTT. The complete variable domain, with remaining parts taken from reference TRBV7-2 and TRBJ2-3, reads GAGVSQSPSNKVTEKGKDVELRCDPISGHTALYWYRQSLGQGLEFLIYFQGNSAPDKSGLPSDRFSAERTGGSVSTLTIQRTQQEDSAVYLCASSLLLAGGDTQYFGPGTRLTVL.

CDR3 loop: CASGHRQGNYGYTF. The CDR3 DNA is TGTGCCAGCGGACACCGACAGGGAAACTATGGCTACACCTTC. The rearrangement joins TRBV13 to TRBJ1-2, with 7 bases matching TRBD1. The CDR3 has 14 residues. Trimming took 8 bases from V and 2 from J; bases not matched to a gene: 8. Germline V gives CDR1 PRHDT, CDR2 FYEKMQ (reference sequence).

CDR3 residues: CASSRSGTGGLFF. The CDR3 DNA sequence: TGTGCCAGCAGCAGATCCGGGACAGGGGGACTGTTTTTT. The chain joins TRBV7-2 to TRBJ1-4, with 11 bases aligning to TRBD1. After removal of 5 bases from V and 13 bases from J, the junction contained 6 bases not matched to a gene. The CDR3 loop spans 13 amino acids. Germline loops: CDR1 SGHTA, CDR2 FQGNSA. Complete variable domain (other parts from reference TRBV7-2 and TRBJ1-4): GAGVSQSPSNKVTEKGKDVELRCDPISGHTALYWYRQSLGQGLEFLIYFQGNSAPDKSGLPSDRFSAERTGGSVSTLTIQRTQQEDSAVYLCASSRSGTGGLFFGSGTQLSVL.

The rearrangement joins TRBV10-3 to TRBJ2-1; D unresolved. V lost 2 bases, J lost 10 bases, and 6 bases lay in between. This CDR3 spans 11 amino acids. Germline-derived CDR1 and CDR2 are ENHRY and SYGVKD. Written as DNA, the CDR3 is TGTGCCATCAGTGAGAACACGGAGCAGTTCTTC. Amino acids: CAISENTEQFF.

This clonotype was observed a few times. The CDR3 DNA follows: TGCAGTGCTGGGTTGGGGGGCTATGGCTACACCTTC. Translated: CSAGLGGYGYTF. The chain recombines TRBV20-1 with TRBJ1-2; maybe TRBD1 (5 bases). Deletions cut 5 bases from V and 4 bases from J, with 11 bases between. Per the germline V gene, CDR1 is DFQATT and CDR2 is SNEGSKA (reference sequence). CDR3 size: 12 residues.

The CDR3 nucleotides are TGCGCCAGCAGCTTGGTCCGGCAGCGGGAGATGTACAATGAGCAGTTCTTC. It encodes CASSLVRQREMYNEQFF. The chain combines TRBV5-1 with TRBJ2-1, with 8 bases fitting TRBD2. The V gene end was trimmed by 0 bases and the J gene end by 4 bases; junction bases not matched to a gene: 9. The CDR3 runs to 17 residues. Per the germline V gene, CDR1 is SGHRS and CDR2 is YFSETQ.